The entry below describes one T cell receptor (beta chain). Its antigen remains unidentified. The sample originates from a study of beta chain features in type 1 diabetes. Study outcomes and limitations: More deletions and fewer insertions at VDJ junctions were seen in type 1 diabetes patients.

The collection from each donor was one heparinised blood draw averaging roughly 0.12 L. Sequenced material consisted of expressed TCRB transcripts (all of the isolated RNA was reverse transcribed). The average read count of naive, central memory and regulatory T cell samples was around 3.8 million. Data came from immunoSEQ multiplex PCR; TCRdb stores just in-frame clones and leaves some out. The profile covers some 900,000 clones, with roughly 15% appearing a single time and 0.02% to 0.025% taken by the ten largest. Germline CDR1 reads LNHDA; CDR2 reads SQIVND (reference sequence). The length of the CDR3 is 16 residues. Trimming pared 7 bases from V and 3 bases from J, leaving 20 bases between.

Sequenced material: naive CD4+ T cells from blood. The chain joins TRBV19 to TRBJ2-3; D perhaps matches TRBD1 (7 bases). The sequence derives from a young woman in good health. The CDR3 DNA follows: TGTGCCAGTAACCCGCAGGGGGGACTTCTTACAGATACGCAGTATTTT. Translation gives CASNPQGGLLTDTQYF.